This T cell receptor beta chain stems from a study of cytomegalovirus exposure and HLA in healthy donors. Whole-study results and caveats: Evidence from a later analysis indicated that most CMV-associated TCR beta chains looked HLA-restricted. TCR beta V segments were, for the most part, productive about 87% or about 30% of the time in an earlier analysis.

Looked up from germline, CDR1 is KGHSH and CDR2 is LQKENI. This CDR3 is built from 14 residues. After removal of 4 bases from V and 2 bases from J, the junction contained 0 bases not matched to a gene. Comment on this clone: Its antigen remains unidentified.

PCR primers comprised 60 Vbeta and 13 Jbeta primers. Only in-frame clones appear in the TCRdb table, and some are missing; sequencing was by immunoSEQ multiplex PCR. The sample has about 170,000 clones, roughly 83% seen once. Every donor was a healthy person donating bone marrow. Material for sequencing was PBMCs. The chain has TRBV18 and TRBJ1-4; TRBD1 matches at 8 bases. The receptor was isolated from a woman aged 50 to 60 in good health and CMV-seronegative. CDR3 DNA sequence: TGTGCCAGCTCACACAGGGGGACTAATGAAAAACTGTTTTTT. Amino acid sequence: CASSHRGTNEKLFF.